The next 11 T cell receptor beta chains were all read from a single sample in a study of blood T cell repertoires in COVID-19. Clones were sequenced by immunoSEQ multiplex PCR, and TCRdb holds only the in-frame ones, with some missing. Found here are more than 65,000 clones, 65% to 85% of them singletons; the top ten hold approximately 10%. The sample comprised peripheral blood. The receptors shown here come from a woman aged 45-59 years with acute or convalescent COVID-19.

DNA of the CDR3: TGTGCCAGCAGTTTCGCCAGGAATGAGCAGTTCTTC. This codes for CASSFARNEQFF. V gene TRBV12-3 or TRBV12-4 combines with J gene TRBJ2-1; D gene unclear. The CDR3 length is 12 residues. The germline V and J ends were trimmed by 3 bases and 7 bases, with 7 bases remaining between them.

This chain uses TRBV9 with TRBJ2-5; 9 nucleotides align to TRBD2. Trimming removed 1 base from V and 5 bases from J; junction bases left unmatched: 6. This CDR3 is 15 amino acids long. The germline CDR1 and CDR2 sequences are SGDLS and YYNGEE. The CDR3 region is CASSVSSGTTETQYF. The DNA for the CDR3 is TGTGCCAGCAGCGTATCTAGCGGGACTACGGAGACCCAGTACTTC.

The chain joins TRBV12-2 to TRBJ2-5; the table names TRBD2, a call not compared with the DNA. TRBV12-2 is termed a pseudogene. There are 11 residues in the CDR3. The CDR3 DNA follows: TGTGCAAGTCGGAGTCGAGAGACCCAGTACTTC. This translates into CASRSRETQYF.

The V and J genes are TRBV5-5 and TRBJ1-3, with D tentatively TRBD1 (6 bases). Germline V lookup: CDR1 SGHKS, CDR2 YYEKEE (reference sequence). V was cut by 1 base and J by 0 bases, with 11 bases left in between. The CDR3 spans 16 residues. The CDR3: CASSLTGPSSGNTIYF. CDR3 sequence (DNA): TGTGCCAGCAGCTTGACAGGGCCTTCCTCTGGAAACACCATATATTTT. The whole variable domain, filled in from reference TRBV5-5 and TRBJ1-3, reads DAGVTQSPTHLIKTRGQQVTLRCSPISGHKSVSWYQQVLGQGPQFIFQYYEKEERGRGNFPDRFSARQFPNYSSELNVNALLLGDSALYLCASSLTGPSSGNTIYFGEGSWLTVV.

The V gene is TRBV6-5, the J gene TRBJ2-7, with TRBD1 matching 9 bases. The V and J ends lost 5 bases and 3 bases, in that order; junction bases with no gene match: 5. This CDR3 is 14 amino acids long. From germline, CDR1 is MNHEY and CDR2 SVGAGI. DNA for the CDR3: TGTGCCAGCAGTCAACGACAGGGGGTCTACGAGCAGTACTTC. Translation gives CASSQRQGVYEQYF.

The genes are TRBV28 and TRBJ1-2; D might be TRBD1 (5 bases). Germline V gene lookup returns CDR1 MDHEN and CDR2 SYDVKM. V lost 6 bases and J 12 bases, leaving 20 bases between the germline ends. The CDR3 has 13 residues. The CDR3 loop reads CASRSQASWVHTF. The CDR3 DNA reads TGTGCCAGCAGGTCACAGGCCAGCTGGGTACACACCTTC.

This clone was counted ten times or more. J is TRBJ2-1 and V is TRBV5-1; TRBD1 might be the D (6 bases). Trimming removed 4 bases from V and 4 bases from J, with 9 bases in between. Germline V gene data show CDR1 as SGHRS and CDR2 as YFSETQ. The CDR3 has 13 amino acids. The CDR3: CASSPTGYNEQFF. In nucleotides, the CDR3 is TGCGCCAGCAGCCCAACAGGGTACAATGAGCAGTTCTTC.

The J gene is TRBJ1-6, the V gene TRBV2, with a tentative D call TRBD1 (5 bases). Per germline, CDR1 SNHLY and CDR2 FYNNEI. Deletions cut 7 bases from V and 7 bases from J, with 26 bases between. CDR3 length: 18 amino acids. The CDR3, as DNA: TGTGCCAGCAAGTGGGGCGGGAAAAACCAGGCCTCAAATTCACCCCTCCACTTT. This translates into CASKWGGKNQASNSPLHF.

The genes are TRBV9 and TRBJ1-4; weak D call: TRBD1 (5 bases). Germline values: CDR1 SGDLS, CDR2 YYNGEE. CDR3 length: 13 residues. V was cut by 4 bases and J by 12 bases, with 16 bases left in between. The CDR3, as DNA: TGTGCCAGCAGCTCCGCTTGGGGGGACCAACTGTTTTTT. This translates into CASSSAWGDQLFF.

This clone was observed a handful of times. The J gene is TRBJ1-5, the V gene TRBV6-6, with D unresolved. The V gene lost 0 bases and the J gene lost 1 base, with 10 bases spanning the gap. The V gene's germline CDR1 is MNHNY and CDR2 SVGAGI (reference sequence). The CDR3 is made up of 16 amino acids. CDR3 in amino acids: CASSYSSQVSNQPQHF. In nucleotides, the CDR3 is TGTGCCAGCAGTTACTCGAGTCAGGTCAGCAATCAGCCCCAGCATTTT.

The CDR3 sequence is CASSYPSGRGSTDTQYF. In nucleotides, the CDR3 is TGTGCCAGCAGTTACCCCAGCGGGAGGGGCAGCACAGATACGCAGTATTTT. The chain uses TRBV6-2 or TRBV6-3 and TRBJ2-3, with 10 nucleotides matching TRBD2. J was trimmed by 0 bases and V by 2 bases; bases with no gene match: 5. Germline V gene data show CDR1 as MNHEY and CDR2 as SVGEGT. This CDR3 has 17 residues.